The 20 T cell receptor beta chains below come from one sample, sequenced in a study of beta chain features in type 1 diabetes. Isolated RNA was reverse transcribed in full, so expressed TCRB transcripts were sequenced. The table came from immunoSEQ multiplex PCR; TCRdb's copy has only in-frame clones and leaves some out. There are a few hundred thousand clones in the sample; 25% to 30% occur only once, and approximately 4% lies in the top ten. Sample: central memory CD4+ T cells from blood. The receptor set was obtained from a man in his thirties or forties in good health.

The chain is built from TRBV7-2 and TRBJ2-2, with 8 bases identical to TRBD2. Trimming at V came to 1 base and at J to 5 bases, leaving 9 bases not matched to a gene. CDR3 length: 17 amino acids. In germline, CDR1 is SGHTA, CDR2 FQGNSA. Written as DNA, the CDR3 is TGTGCCAGCAGCTTAGGGCCCAGCGGGAGTTGGACCGGGGAGCTGTTTTTT. Amino acid sequence: CASSLGPSGSWTGELFF.

In the case of this clone: Other DNA sequences in the sample encode the same CDR3. This chain joins TRBV2 and TRBJ2-5; TRBD1 might be the D (6 bases). V was trimmed by 6 bases and J by 2 bases, leaving 13 bases between them. Germline CDR1 reads SNHLY; CDR2 reads FYNNEI. The CDR3 has 14 amino acids. The CDR3 spells CASSADSAQETQYF. CDR3 nucleotides: TGTGCCAGCAGCGCGGACAGTGCGCAAGAGACCCAGTACTTC.

This clone was seen a few times. The CDR3 protein is CASSPLPGTSGRSSYNEQFF. The CDR3 DNA reads TGTGCCAGCAGCCCACTTCCCGGGACTAGCGGGAGGAGCTCCTACAATGAGCAGTTCTTC. V is TRBV4-2 and J is TRBJ2-1; 15 bases match TRBD2. The CDR3 length is 20 residues. After removal of 4 bases from V and 0 bases from J, the junction contained 10 bases not matched to a gene. In germline, CDR1 is LGHNA, CDR2 YNFKEQ.

In this sample, this clone turned up a few times. The rearrangement uses TRBV30 and TRBJ2-5, with D perhaps TRBD2 (6 bases). Near its end, the DNA agrees better with TRBJ2-7, so the J call may be wrong. The CDR3 spans 15 residues. Per the germline V gene, CDR1 is GTSNPN and CDR2 is SVGIG (reference sequence). The CDR3 is CAWSVLGTAPYEQYF. The CDR3 DNA reads as TGTGCCTGGAGTGTACTAGGGACTGCCCCCTACGAGCAGTACTTC.

The chain links TRBV9 to TRBJ2-2; D gene unclear. CDR1 SGDLS and CDR2 YYNGEE come from the germline V gene. Trimming took 4 bases from V and 0 from J, leaving 7 bases between them. The length of the CDR3 is 14 residues. CDR3 amino acids: CASSPATNTGELFF. CDR3 DNA: TGTGCCAGCAGCCCGGCAACGAACACCGGGGAGCTGTTTTTT. The full variable domain, rest sourced from reference TRBV9 and TRBJ2-2, is DSGVTQTPKHLITATGQRVTLRCSPRSGDLSVYWYQQSLDQGLQFLIQYYNGEERAKGNILERFSAQQFPDLHSELNLSSLELGDSALYFCASSPATNTGELFFGEGSRLTVL.

The sample holds a few counts of this clone. V and J are TRBV29-1 and TRBJ2-7; perhaps TRBD1 as D (6 bases). The CDR3 has 14 amino acids. In germline, CDR1 is SQVTM, CDR2 ANQGSEA. Trimming pared 7 bases from V and 2 bases from J, leaving 18 bases between. Here the CDR3 reads CSASGQGIPYEQYF. The DNA for the CDR3 is TGCAGCGCTTCAGGGCAGGGGATCCCCTACGAGCAGTACTTC.

This clone showed up just a few times. One base separates it from a far larger clone, so it is likely a read error. The rearrangement joins TRBV7-7 to TRBJ2-5; TRBD2 might be the D (6 bases). CDR3 length: 15 amino acids. Trimming took 5 bases from V and 2 from J, leaving 15 bases between them. Germline loops: CDR1 SSHAT, CDR2 FNYEAQ (reference sequence). CDR3 amino acids: CASSVGAGTQETQYF. In DNA form, the CDR3 reads TGTGCCAGCAGCGTAGGGGCGGGGACGCAAGAGACCCAGTACTTC. The full variable domain, its missing parts supplied by reference TRBV7-7 and TRBJ2-5, is GAGVSQSPRYKVTKRGQDVTLRCDPISSHATLYWYQQALGQGPEFLTYFNYEAQPDKSGLPSDRFSAERPEGSISTLTIQRTEQRDSAMYRCASSVGAGTQETQYFGPGTRLLVL.

The chain employs TRBV29-1 and TRBJ2-5; no reliable D call. V lost 4 bases and J 4 bases, leaving 16 bases between the germline ends. The CDR3 runs 14 residues. Germline values: CDR1 SQVTM, CDR2 ANQGSEA. In DNA, the CDR3 is TGCAGCGTTGTAGATGCCCCCTTTGGAGAGACCCAGTACTTC. Translation gives CSVVDAPFGETQYF.

CDR3 DNA: TGTGCCAGCCTGTCGGACAGGGGACGATCGGCTGGCTACACCTTC. This encodes CASLSDRGRSAGYTF. The chain employs TRBV2 and TRBJ1-2; 9 bases line up with TRBD1. CDR1 SNHLY and CDR2 FYNNEI come from the germline V gene. V was clipped by 8 bases and J by 7 bases; unmatched bases: 14. The CDR3 covers 15 residues. Full variable domain (missing parts from reference TRBV2 and TRBJ1-2): EPEVTQTPSHQVTQMGQEVILRCVPISNHLYFYWYRQILGQKVEFLVSFYNNEISEKSEIFDDQFSVERPDGSNFTLKIRSTKLEDSAMYFCASLSDRGRSAGYTFGSGTRLTVV.

The genes are TRBV30 and TRBJ2-1; D remains unclear. Trimming removed 5 bases at V and 4 bases at J, with 6 bases between. Germline V gene lookup returns CDR1 GTSNPN and CDR2 SVGIG (reference sequence). The CDR3 runs 11 residues. The CDR3 sequence: CAWGVYNEQFF. In DNA, the CDR3 is TGTGCCTGGGGAGTTTACAATGAGCAGTTCTTC.

With respect to this clone: Given a much more abundant clone one base away, this may be a read error. The V call is TRBV7-8, the J call TRBJ2-3, with D uncertain. Trimming pared 4 bases from V and 2 bases from J, leaving 4 bases between. The CDR3 totals 12 residues. CDR1 and CDR2 from the germline V gene are SGHVS and FQNEAQ. CDR3 loop: CASSSNTDTQYF. CDR3 nucleotides: TGTGCCAGCAGCTCCAACACAGATACGCAGTATTTT. The variable domain in full, with the rest retrieved from reference TRBV7-8 and TRBJ2-3, is GAGVSQSPRYKVAKRGQDVALRCDPISGHVSLFWYQQALGQGPEFLTYFQNEAQLDKSGLPSDRFFAERPEGSVSTLKIQRTQQEDSAVYLCASSSNTDTQYFGPGTRLTVL.

The chain recombines TRBV10-3 with TRBJ2-1; 10 bases agree with TRBD1. V shed 4 bases and J 2 bases; nucleotides not matched to a gene: 5. This CDR3 is built from 16 residues. CDR1 is ENHRY, CDR2 SYGVKD, per germline. The CDR3 loop is CAISGSGTGAYNEQFF. The CDR3 DNA follows: TGTGCCATCAGTGGATCCGGGACAGGGGCCTACAATGAGCAGTTCTTC.

The V gene is TRBV29-1, the J gene TRBJ2-3; D tentatively fits TRBD1 or TRBD2 (5 bases each). The CDR3 sequence is 12 residues long. Germline CDR1 is SQVTM and CDR2 is ANQGSEA. V dropped 6 bases and J dropped 5 bases, with 12 bases sitting between them. Written as DNA, the CDR3 is TGCAGCGTGAACCTGGGGGAAGATACGCAGTATTTT. This translates into CSVNLGEDTQYF.

Worth noting for this clone: This likely came from a read error, as a far larger clone is one base away. The rearrangement uses TRBV29-1 and TRBJ2-6; unclear D gene. The CDR3 extends over 14 amino acids. Germline V gene sequence: CDR1 SQVTM, CDR2 ANQGSEA. The V gene lost 3 bases and the J gene lost 1 base, with 7 bases spanning the gap. CDR3 in DNA: TGCAGCGTTGACGAGCAGTCTGGGGCCAACGTCCTGACTTTC. Translation: CSVDEQSGANVLTF.

J is TRBJ1-2 and V is TRBV14, with 11 bases identical to TRBD1. The V gene end was trimmed by 4 bases and the J gene end by 2 bases; junction bases not matched to a gene: 9. CDR1 and CDR2 (germline): SGHDN, FVKESK. The CDR3 has 17 amino acids. CDR3 DNA sequence: TGTGCCAGCAGCCCAGCCGGACAGGGGGCGTTAAACTATGGCTACACCTTC. It specifies CASSPAGQGALNYGYTF. Full variable domain (rest looked up from reference TRBV14 and TRBJ1-2): EAGVTQFPSHSVIEKGQTVTLRCDPISGHDNLYWYRRVMGKEIKFLLHFVKESKQDESGMPNNRFLAERTGGTYSTLKVQPAELEDSGVYFCASSPAGQGALNYGYTFGSGTRLTVV.

The chain carries TRBV6-1 and TRBJ2-5; the D is unclear. Germline V gives CDR1 MNHNS, CDR2 SASEGT. CDR3 length equals 14 residues. V gave up 2 bases and J gave up 5 bases, with 12 bases separating them. The CDR3 loop reads CASSELVARETQYF. As DNA, the CDR3 is TGTGCCAGCAGTGAACTTGTGGCACGGGAGACCCAGTACTTC.

This chain joins TRBV30 and TRBJ2-4, with D possibly matching TRBD2 (5 bases). Germline V lookup: CDR1 GTSNPN, CDR2 SVGIG (reference sequence). The CDR3 is made up of 15 amino acids. Trimming cost V 7 bases and J 0 bases, with 16 bases left between them. The DNA of the CDR3 is TGTGCCTTTTTAGACCGGACTCTAGCCAAAAACATTCAGTACTTC. This sequence encodes CAFLDRTLAKNIQYF.

This clone came up a few times. The chain recombines TRBV5-4 with TRBJ2-7; 8 nucleotides agree with TRBD1. With 4 bases clipped from V and 6 bases from J, the junction kept 18 bases outside the gene matches. Germline V gene lookup returns CDR1 SGHNT and CDR2 YYREEE (reference sequence). This CDR3 is built from 17 residues. The CDR3 region has the DNA TGTGCCAGCAGCCCGGGACAGGAGCTTGGCCCCTTAAGCGAGCAGTACTTC. Protein product: CASSPGQELGPLSEQYF.

This clone appeared a few times. The chain combines TRBV4-1 with TRBJ2-3, with no clear D. CDR3 size: 15 residues. V was pared by 0 bases and J by 2 bases, with 9 bases between. Germline CDR1 reads MGHRA; CDR2 reads YSYEKL. CDR3 sequence reads: CASSQDGRNTDTQYF. The CDR3 DNA sequence: TGCGCCAGCAGCCAAGATGGCAGGAACACAGATACGCAGTATTTT.

The chain has TRBV5-1 and TRBJ2-5; no reliable D call. The germline V gene has CDR1 SGHRS and CDR2 YFSETQ. The V gene lost 4 bases and the J gene lost 3 bases, with 10 bases spanning the gap. The CDR3 consists of 13 residues. Here the CDR3 reads CASSRSQEETQYF. CDR3 coding DNA: TGCGCCAGCAGCCGGAGCCAGGAAGAGACCCAGTACTTC.